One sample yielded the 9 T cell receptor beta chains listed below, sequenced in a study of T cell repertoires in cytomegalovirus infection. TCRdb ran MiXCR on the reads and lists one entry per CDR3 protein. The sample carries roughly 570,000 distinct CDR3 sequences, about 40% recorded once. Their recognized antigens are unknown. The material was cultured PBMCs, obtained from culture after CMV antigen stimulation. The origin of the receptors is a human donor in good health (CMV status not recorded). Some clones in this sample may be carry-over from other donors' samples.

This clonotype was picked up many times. The DNA of the CDR3 is TGTGCCAGCAGCTCGAGGAGCTCCTATAATTCACCCCTCCACTTT. It specifies CASSSRSSYNSPLHF. This chain uses TRBV7-2 with TRBJ1-6; D gene ambiguous. The CDR3 spans 15 residues. Trimming stripped 4 bases from V and 0 bases from J, with 7 bases between. Germline values: CDR1 SGHTA, CDR2 FQGNSA.

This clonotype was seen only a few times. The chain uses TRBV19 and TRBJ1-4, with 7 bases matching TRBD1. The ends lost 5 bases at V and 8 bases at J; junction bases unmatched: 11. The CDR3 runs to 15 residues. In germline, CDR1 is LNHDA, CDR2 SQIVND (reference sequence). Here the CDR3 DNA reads TGTGCCAGTAGTCTTCAACAGGGGACTCGAGAAAAACTGTTTTTT. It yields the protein CASSLQQGTREKLFF.

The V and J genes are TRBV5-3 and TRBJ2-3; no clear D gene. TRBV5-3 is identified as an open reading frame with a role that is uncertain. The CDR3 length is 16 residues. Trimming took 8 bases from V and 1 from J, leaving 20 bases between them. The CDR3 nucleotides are TGTGCCAGCAGCCCGGGTCAAACCTTGGGCACAGATACGCAGTATTTT. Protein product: CASSPGQTLGTDTQYF.

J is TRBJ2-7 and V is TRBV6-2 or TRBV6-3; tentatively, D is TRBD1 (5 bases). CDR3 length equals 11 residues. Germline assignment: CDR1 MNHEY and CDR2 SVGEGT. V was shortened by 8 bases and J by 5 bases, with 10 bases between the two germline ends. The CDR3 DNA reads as TGTGCCAGCGGACACGGAGACGAGCAGTACTTC. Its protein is CASGHGDEQYF.

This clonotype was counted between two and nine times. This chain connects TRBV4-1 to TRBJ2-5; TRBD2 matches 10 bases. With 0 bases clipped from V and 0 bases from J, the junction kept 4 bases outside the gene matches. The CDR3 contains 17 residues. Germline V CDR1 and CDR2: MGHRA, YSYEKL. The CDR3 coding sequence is TGCGCCAGCAGCCAAGAGGGAGCGGGGGGGAACCAAGAGACCCAGTACTTC. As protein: CASSQEGAGGNQETQYF.

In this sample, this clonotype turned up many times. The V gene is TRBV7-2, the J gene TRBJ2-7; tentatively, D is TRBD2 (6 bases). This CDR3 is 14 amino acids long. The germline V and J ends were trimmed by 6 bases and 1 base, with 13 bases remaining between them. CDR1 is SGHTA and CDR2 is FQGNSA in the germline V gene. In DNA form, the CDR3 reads TGTGCCAGCAGGGCCCCGCGGGGATCCTACGAGCAGTACTTC. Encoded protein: CASRAPRGSYEQYF.

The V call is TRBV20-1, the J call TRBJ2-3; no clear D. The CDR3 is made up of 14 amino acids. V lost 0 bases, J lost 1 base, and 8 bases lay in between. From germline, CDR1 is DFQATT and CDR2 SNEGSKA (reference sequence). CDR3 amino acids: CSARDMLRTDTQYF. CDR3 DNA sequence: TGCAGTGCTAGAGATATGCTACGCACAGATACGCAGTATTTT.

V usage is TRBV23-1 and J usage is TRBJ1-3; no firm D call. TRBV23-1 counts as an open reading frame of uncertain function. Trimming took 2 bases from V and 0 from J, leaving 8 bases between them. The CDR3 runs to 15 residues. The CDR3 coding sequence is TGCGCCAGCAGTCAAGGCAAGGACTCTGGAAACACCATATATTTT. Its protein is CASSQGKDSGNTIYF.

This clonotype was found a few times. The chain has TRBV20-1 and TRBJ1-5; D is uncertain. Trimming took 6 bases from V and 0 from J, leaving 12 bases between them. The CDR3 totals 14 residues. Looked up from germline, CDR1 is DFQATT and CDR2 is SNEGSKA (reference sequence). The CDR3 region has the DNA TGCAGTGCCCCCCCCCGGGATAGCAATCAGCCCCAGCATTTT. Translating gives CSAPPRDSNQPQHF.